The rows below give T cell receptor beta chains drawn from one sample of a study of T cells expressing NK-cell markers. After re-calling the 5' RACE reads, TCRdb lists one entry per CDR3 protein, DNA absent. The ten top clones account for roughly 0.4%, within a sample of some 300,000 distinct CDR3 sequences. The sequenced sample consisted of blood T cells: a sorted CD56 or NKG2C T cell subset, CD4+ or CD8+ T cells, or bulk PBMC T cells (not recorded which). The receptors stem from a man in his late teens or twenties in good health. Each CDR3 is given with its conserved first and last residue. Fields, in order: V gene, J gene, CDR3 protein.

TRBV5-4,TRBJ2-5,CASSGDRAGTQYF
TRBV6-1,TRBJ2-2,CASSETGLDTGELFF
TRBV12-3/TRBV12-4,TRBJ2-1,CASSLAHGGSNEQFF
TRBV6-1,TRBJ2-1,CASKKDREYNEQFF
TRBV5-1,TRBJ2-7,CASRPDINEQYF
TRBV28,TRBJ1-1,CATRGLGTGNTEAFF
TRBV20-1,TRBJ2-3,CSAMMTGITDTQYF
TRBV12-3/TRBV12-4,TRBJ1-3,CASRVDGGPTGNTIYF
TRBV20-1,TRBJ2-7,CSASPPIAGVVNEQYF
TRBV6-1,TRBJ2-1,CASGLAGAYSYNEQFF
TRBV29-1,TRBJ2-5,CSVEGTGTGRETQYF
TRBV6-5,TRBJ2-1,CASSYSGGGYNEQFF
TRBV7-2,TRBJ2-7,CASSLVGIGGQYF
TRBV27,TRBJ2-1,CASSFGTDYNEQFF
TRBV12-3/TRBV12-4,TRBJ2-1,CASSLIQLASYNEQFF
TRBV5-1,TRBJ2-5,CASSLSDPRETQYF
TRBV30,TRBJ1-1,CACHKNTEAFF
TRBV7-9,TRBJ1-1,CASSLGGFAEAFF
TRBV7-2,TRBJ1-3,CASSLRQSSGNTIYF
TRBV9,TRBJ2-1,CASSVGSDRDNEQFF
TRBV19,TRBJ1-1,CASGPNGRDGNTEAFF
TRBV11-1,TRBJ2-7,CASSFYGLASHSTRYEQYF
TRBV25-1,TRBJ2-3,CASSFGTSGGTDTQYF
TRBV4-3,TRBJ2-7,CASSQDRAIEQYF
TRBV11-2,TRBJ2-3,CASSLELQGDRTDTQYF
TRBV7-9,TRBJ1-3,CASSSDRLYSGNTIYF
TRBV4-3,TRBJ1-4,CASSQGARDRDEKLFF
TRBV11-3,TRBJ2-1,CARLTGLNLIYNEQFF
TRBV5-6,TRBJ2-5,CASSLPRWRETQYF
TRBV20-1,TRBJ1-5,CSDRRRDRASNQPQHF
TRBV5-4,TRBJ1-2,CASSLHGSNYGYTF
TRBV11-3,TRBJ2-1,CASSPTGTRKQFF
TRBV12-5,TRBJ2-3,CASGPSGGPDTQYF